This T cell receptor (beta chain) was found in a study of cytomegalovirus exposure and HLA in healthy donors. Study conclusions and caveats: The authors later found HLA-associated TCR beta chains more clonally expanded than equally common others.

J was trimmed by 3 bases and V by 0 bases; bases with no gene match: 3. Germline CDR1 is LNHDA and CDR2 is SQIVND (reference sequence). CDR3 size: 18 residues. A word on this clone: Antigen unknown.

60 Vbeta and 13 Jbeta primers were used in PCR. Produced via immunoSEQ multiplex PCR; TCRdb's table is partial and in-frame only. Here the sample spans about 40,000 clones, around 86% being singletons. The chain uses TRBV19 and TRBJ2-1, with TRBD2 matching 15 bases. The sequence was obtained from a woman aged 40 to 50 in good health and CMV-seropositive. The sample was PBMCs. The CDR3 bases are TGTGCCAGTAGTATAGAGGGGACTAGCGGGGGGTTCTACAATGAGCAGTTCTTC. It specifies CASSIEGTSGGFYNEQFF.